The 17 T cell receptor beta chains presented below share a single source sample, sequenced in a study of vaccination effects on CD4 cells after COVID-19. The method was immunoSEQ multiplex PCR; TCRdb's version includes in-frame clones alone and lacks a portion of them. Among approximately 37,000 clones, roughly 74% were seen once, and the ten largest hold over 2.5%. No antigen has been assigned to these receptors. It was after 10 days of culture that CD4+ T cells were isolated. Here the sequenced sample was CD4+ T cells from PBMCs cultured without peptide, taken before COVID-19 vaccination. Receptors were obtained from a human donor who received a COVID-19 vaccine.

The J gene is TRBJ1-1, the V gene TRBV5-5; tentative D call: TRBD1 (5 bases). The CDR3 contains 15 residues. Germline loops: CDR1 SGHKS, CDR2 YYEKEE (reference sequence). With 0 bases removed from V and 1 base from J, the gap between germline ends came to 10 bases. CDR3 region: CASSLVRDSNTEAFF. The CDR3 DNA is TGTGCCAGCAGCTTGGTTCGGGACTCGAACACTGAAGCTTTCTTT.

The chain couples TRBV4-2 to TRBJ1-5; a weak D match, TRBD1 (6 bases). V was trimmed by 1 base and J by 7 bases, leaving 17 bases between them. Germline V gene lookup returns CDR1 LGHNA and CDR2 YNFKEQ. The CDR3 is 16 residues long. Here the CDR3 reads CASSQGPDSLSQPQHF. Here the CDR3 DNA reads TGTGCCAGCAGCCAAGGACCGGACAGCCTCAGCCAGCCCCAGCATTTT.

V and J are TRBV12-5 and TRBJ1-1, with 11 bases lining up with TRBD1. V was pared by 1 base and J by 5 bases, with 21 bases of the junction left unmatched. Per germline, CDR1 LGHNT and CDR2 FRNRAP. The CDR3 consists of 21 residues. DNA of the CDR3: TGTGCTAGTGGTTTGGCTCGAGGGACAGGGGGTGGCGGGAAACATAGGACTGAAGCTTTCTTT. Translation: CASGLARGTGGGGKHRTEAFF.

This clone was detected only once. This chain uses TRBV25-1 with TRBJ1-1; the D is unclear. The CDR3 spans 16 residues. CDR1 and CDR2 (germline): MGHDK, SYGVNS. Trimming left V 0 bases short and J 1 base short, with 12 bases between. The CDR3 here is CASSEYSGVGNTEAFF. The CDR3 nucleotides are TGTGCCAGCAGTGAATATTCCGGGGTTGGGAACACTGAAGCTTTCTTT. Based on the CDR3 plus reference TRBV25-1 and TRBJ1-1, the full variable domain is EADIYQTPRYLVIGTGKKITLECSQTMGHDKMYWYQQDPGMELHLIHYSYGVNSTEKGDLSSESTVSRIRTEHFPLTLESARPSHTSQYLCASSEYSGVGNTEAFFGQGTRLTVV.

The J gene is TRBJ1-1, the V gene TRBV18, with D perhaps matching TRBD1 (5 bases). Germline V gene lookup returns CDR1 KGHSH and CDR2 LQKENI. Trimming took 1 base from V and 7 from J, leaving 10 bases between them. This CDR3 contains 13 residues. The CDR3 sequence: CASSPLGDSEAFF. DNA for the CDR3: TGTGCCAGCTCACCACTGGGGGATAGTGAAGCTTTCTTT.

This clone showed up just once. The chain is built from TRBV7-9 and TRBJ1-6; TRBD1 matches 7 bases. The CDR3 length is 17 residues. The V and J ends lost 4 bases and 6 bases, in that order; junction bases with no gene match: 12. Germline V gene lookup returns CDR1 SEHNR and CDR2 FQNEAQ (reference sequence). The CDR3 spells CASSSRTGQRVNSPLHF. The CDR3 nucleotides read TGTGCCAGCAGCTCGCGGACAGGTCAGCGGGTTAATTCACCCCTCCACTTT.

The rearrangement joins TRBV7-6 to TRBJ2-5; 10 bases fit TRBD2. The CDR3 covers 16 residues. The germline gives CDR1 SGHVS, CDR2 FNYEAQ. The trim removed 2 bases at V and 7 bases at J, leaving 10 bases unmatched. The CDR3 reads CASSLSQGLAPPTQYF. As DNA, the CDR3 is TGTGCCAGCAGCTTATCTCAGGGACTAGCGCCCCCGACCCAGTACTTC.

In this sample, this clone turned up a few times. This chain connects TRBV12-3 or TRBV12-4 to TRBJ2-1, with 9 nucleotides matching TRBD1. V was clipped by 6 bases and J by 9 bases; unmatched bases: 3. This CDR3 is built from 12 residues. The CDR3 DNA sequence: TGTGCCAGCAGACCGACAGGGGGTGAGCAGTTCTTC. Translating gives CASRPTGGEQFF.

The V gene is TRBV5-1, the J gene TRBJ1-6, with TRBD1 matching over 7 bases. Germline V gene lookup returns CDR1 SGHRS and CDR2 YFSETQ. The CDR3 has 16 residues. After removal of 4 bases from V and 5 bases from J, the junction contained 9 bases not matched to a gene. The CDR3 loop is CASSLAYRGNNSPLHF. DNA for the CDR3: TGCGCCAGCAGCCTGGCCTACAGGGGTAATAATTCACCCCTCCACTTT.

V usage is TRBV2 and J usage is TRBJ2-3; 11 bases are a match to TRBD2. The germline CDR1 and CDR2 sequences are SNHLY and FYNNEI. This CDR3 has 16 amino acids. V shed 6 bases and J 2 bases; nucleotides not matched to a gene: 7. The DNA of the CDR3 is TGTGCCAGCAGCGGACTAGCGGGCGCCCCCACAGATACGCAGTATTTT. Translation: CASSGLAGAPTDTQYF.

The CDR3 reads CASSLMAGYTF. The CDR3 region has the DNA TGTGCCAGCAGTTTGATGGCCGGCTACACCTTC. V is TRBV28 and J is TRBJ1-2; D not certain. V shed 3 bases and J shed 8 bases, with 7 bases lying between them. The germline CDR1 and CDR2 sequences are MDHEN and SYDVKM. The CDR3 is 11 amino acids.

This rearrangement joins TRBV9 to TRBJ1-4, with D hard to call. Trimming cost V 4 bases and J 3 bases, with 10 bases left between them. CDR1 SGDLS and CDR2 YYNGEE come from the germline V gene. The CDR3 sequence is 14 residues long. CDR3 coding DNA: TGTGCCAGCAGCTCCCCGGGATCTAATGAAAAACTGTTTTTT. Translation: CASSSPGSNEKLFF.

The chain has TRBV4-2 and TRBJ2-3, with D maybe TRBD2 (6 bases). Trimming removed 4 bases from V and 0 bases from J, with 17 bases in between. The V gene's germline CDR1 is LGHNA and CDR2 YNFKEQ. The CDR3 totals 17 residues. The CDR3 bases are TGTGCCAGCAGCCCGGCGCGGGGTACTGCTAGCACAGATACGCAGTATTTT. This gives the protein CASSPARGTASTDTQYF.

This chain connects TRBV6-5 to TRBJ1-1; D is undetermined. The CDR3 is made up of 14 amino acids. The V gene lost 6 bases and the J gene lost 0 bases, with 11 bases spanning the gap. Germline CDR1 MNHEY, CDR2 SVGAGI. The CDR3 sequence is CASRRQHMNTEAFF. CDR3 sequence (DNA): TGTGCCAGCAGACGGCAGCACATGAACACTGAAGCTTTCTTT.

V usage is TRBV29-1 and J usage is TRBJ2-1, with TRBD2 as a possible D gene (5 bases). The germline gives CDR1 SQVTM, CDR2 ANQGSEA. Trimming cost V 6 bases and J 7 bases, with 13 bases left between them. The CDR3 has 12 residues. CDR3 residues: CSVAPGGNEQFF. DNA for the CDR3: TGCAGCGTCGCCCCCGGCGGGAATGAGCAGTTCTTC.

This clone was picked up one time. V gene TRBV18 combines with J gene TRBJ1-5; D is undetermined. The CDR3 has 13 residues. Between the trimmed V and J ends, which lost 1 base and 6 bases, there was a span of 7 bases. Germline CDR1 is KGHSH and CDR2 is LQKENI. The CDR3 DNA is TGTGCCAGCTCACCACATGTTGGTCAGCCCCAGCATTTT. Protein sequence: CASSPHVGQPQHF.

This clone was seen more than once but under ten times. The chain carries TRBV28 and TRBJ2-5, with 10 bases fitting TRBD1. Looked up from germline, CDR1 is MDHEN and CDR2 is SYDVKM. CDR3 length equals 16 residues. V shed 5 bases, J shed 4 bases, and the junction held 10 bases outside the gene matches. The CDR3 DNA sequence: TGTGCCAGCAGTCCCTTTGGGACAGGGGAGGGAGAGACCCAGTACTTC. As protein: CASSPFGTGEGETQYF.